These T cell receptor beta chains were read from a single sample in a study of circulating CD8 cells and anti-PD-1 response in melanoma. TCRdb passed the reads through MiXCR, listing each CDR3 protein once. The repertoire holds some 700 distinct CDR3 sequences, with approximately 5% as singletons. Sample: CD8+ T cells from PBMCs, taken at baseline or after one month of anti-PD-1 therapy (not recorded which). These receptors came from a human donor with melanoma. Each CDR3 is given with its conserved first and last residue. A D gene is named only where the DNA matches it firmly. Rows give clone size only sometimes, using once, few, many, or a class for an expanded clone.

V	size	D	J	CDR3	DNA
TRBV12-5	medium-sized	-	TRBJ1-5	CASGFNSNQPQHF	TGTGCTAGTGGTTTTAATAGCAATCAGCCCCAGCATTTT
TRBV6-2/TRBV6-3	large	TRBD2	TRBJ2-1	CASSYGLAGRMEQFF	TGTGCCAGCAGTTACGGCCTAGCGGGGAGGATGGAGCAGTTCTTC
TRBV28	few	TRBD1	TRBJ2-3	CASSLFQGADTQYF	TGTGCCAGCAGTTTGTTCCAGGGGGCGGATACGCAGTATTTT
TRBV5-6	medium-sized	-	TRBJ2-3	CASSWRGPADTQYF	TGTGCCAGCAGCTGGAGGGGGCCTGCCGATACGCAGTATTTT
TRBV4-3	large	-	TRBJ2-1	CASSQLDGHPYNEQFF	TGCGCCAGCAGCCAACTGGATGGCCACCCCTACAATGAGCAGTTCTTC
TRBV27	large	-	TRBJ1-6	CASSLTGTNSPLHF	TGTGCCAGCAGCCTAACCGGGACTAATTCACCCCTCCACTTT
TRBV7-2	large	-	TRBJ2-7	CASSSGYYEQYF	TGTGCCAGCAGCTCAGGGTACTACGAGCAGTACTTC
TRBV5-4	large	-	TRBJ2-6	CASSSPMRSGANVLTF	TGTGCCAGCAGCTCCCCTATGCGCTCTGGGGCCAACGTCCTGACTTTC
TRBV19	large	-	TRBJ2-5	CASSAQETQYF	TGTGCCAGTAGTGCGCAAGAGACCCAGTACTTC
TRBV5-5	medium-sized	TRBD2	TRBJ2-1	CASSVSGGLPYNEQFF	TGTGCCAGCAGCGTTAGCGGGGGGCTCCCCTACAATGAGCAGTTCTTC
TRBV29-1	large	-	TRBJ2-3	CSVRWRGTSTDTQYF	TGCAGCGTGCGGTGGAGGGGCACTAGCACAGATACGCAGTATTTT
TRBV29-1	large	-	TRBJ2-1	CSAMQGSNEQFF	TGCAGCGCGATGCAGGGTTCCAATGAGCAGTTCTTC
TRBV5-4	medium-sized	-	TRBJ2-3	CASSVRGASTDTQYF	TGTGCCAGCAGTGTTCGGGGGGCGAGCACAGATACGCAGTATTTT
TRBV19	few	TRBD2	TRBJ2-3	CASRAGLAGTDTQYF	TGTGCCAGTAGGGCGGGACTAGCGGGCACAGATACGCAGTATTTT
TRBV28	large	-	TRBJ2-2	CASSPPLDTGELFF	TGTGCCAGCAGCCCCCCTTTGGACACCGGGGAGCTGTTTTTT
TRBV5-6	medium-sized	-	TRBJ1-1	CASSLGTITFF	TGTGCCAGCAGCTTGGGGACGATCACTTTCTTT
TRBV7-2	large	-	TRBJ2-7	CASSLGGASSYEQYF	TGTGCCAGCAGCTTAGGGGGGGCAAGCTCCTACGAGCAGTACTTC
TRBV19	large	-	TRBJ2-2	CASSWGPNTGELFF	TGTGCCAGTAGTTGGGGTCCGAACACCGGGGAGCTGTTTTTT
TRBV28	medium-sized	-	TRBJ2-2	CASSQRRGELFF	TGTGCCAGCAGCCAGAGACGGGGGGAGCTGTTTTTT
TRBV24-1	large	TRBD1	TRBJ2-7	CATSDGGQGAYEQYF	TGTGCCACCAGTGATGGGGGACAGGGGGCCTACGAGCAGTACTTC
TRBV5-5	few	-	TRBJ2-1	CASSFGTSGRGTYNEQFF	TGTGCCAGCAGCTTTGGTACCTCAGGGCGGGGAACGTACAATGAGCAGTTCTTC
TRBV7-2	medium-sized	-	TRBJ2-1	CASSQPGLPNEQFF	TGTGCCAGCAGCCAACCGGGACTTCCCAATGAGCAGTTCTTC
TRBV28	medium-sized	-	TRBJ2-7	CASSFPGSPYEQYF	TGTGCCAGCAGTTTCCCCGGGAGCCCCTACGAGCAGTACTTC
TRBV28	large	-	TRBJ2-7	CASSPLDLGVSYEQYF	TGTGCCAGCAGTCCTCTTGACCTGGGGGTTTCCTACGAGCAGTACTTC
TRBV2	large	-	TRBJ2-6	CASEARPGANVLTF	TGTGCCAGTGAGGCGAGGCCTGGGGCCAACGTCCTGACTTTC
TRBV28	medium-sized	-	TRBJ2-1	CASGDEQFF	TGTGCCAGCGGGGATGAGCAGTTCTTC
TRBV4-1	large	-	TRBJ2-7	CASSQGDLYEQYF	TGCGCCAGCAGCCAAGGGGATCTCTACGAGCAGTACTTC
TRBV7-3	large	TRBD2	TRBJ2-5	CASSLLSGGYETQYF	TGTGCCAGCAGCTTACTGAGCGGGGGGTATGAGACCCAGTACTTC
TRBV12-3/TRBV12-4	large	TRBD1	TRBJ2-5	CASRQGGETQYF	TGTGCCAGCCGACAGGGTGGTGAGACCCAGTACTTC
TRBV7-2	large	TRBD1	TRBJ2-7	CASRLTGTGSYEQYF	TGTGCCAGCAGACTTACCGGGACAGGGTCCTACGAGCAGTACTTC
TRBV19	medium-sized	TRBD2	TRBJ2-4	CASSVSGTSGGAVQYF	TGTGCCAGTAGTGTTTCCGGGACTAGCGGGGGGGCGGTTCAGTACTTC
TRBV12-3/TRBV12-4	medium-sized	TRBD2	TRBJ2-5	CASRLTSGGAGETQYF	TGTGCCAGCAGGCTGACTAGCGGGGGCGCGGGGGAGACCCAGTACTTC
TRBV28	medium-sized	-	TRBJ2-1	CASKDRYNEQFF	TGTGCCAGCAAAGACAGGTACAATGAGCAGTTCTTC
TRBV28	large	-	TRBJ1-6	CASSFAAGAGDSPLHF	TGTGCCAGCAGTTTTGCTGCCGGGGCTGGGGATTCACCCCTCCACTTT
TRBV19	-	-	TRBJ2-5	CASSILSGLRETQYF	TGTGCCAGTAGTATCCTCTCGGGACTCAGGGAGACCCAGTACTTC
TRBV7-2	large	TRBD1	TRBJ2-7	CASREGANSYEQYF	TGTGCCAGCAGAGAGGGGGCCAACTCCTACGAGCAGTACTTC
TRBV19	medium-sized	-	TRBJ2-7	CASSLVRTGEQYF	TGTGCCAGTAGTCTAGTCCGGACGGGCGAGCAGTACTTC
TRBV23-1	large	-	TRBJ2-5	CASRDGEGRFQETQYF	TGCGCCAGCAGAGACGGGGAAGGGAGATTCCAAGAGACCCAGTACTTC
TRBV29-1	medium-sized	-	TRBJ2-5	CSARGGRLETQYF	TGCAGCGCCCGTGGGGGGCGCCTAGAGACCCAGTACTTC
TRBV29-1	large	TRBD2	TRBJ2-1	CSVEGGGANEQFF	TGCAGCGTTGAGGGCGGGGGGGCTAATGAGCAGTTCTTC
TRBV5-6	-	-	TRBJ2-7	CASSPGSGVSEQYF	TGTGCCAGCAGCCCCGGGTCCGGGGTGAGTGAGCAGTACTTC
TRBV5-4	medium-sized	-	TRBJ1-6	CASSIPGSGSPLHF	TGTGCCAGCAGCATTCCCGGTAGTGGTTCACCCCTCCACTTT